Below, 19 T cell receptor beta chains from the same sample are listed, as sequenced in a study of cytomegalovirus exposure and HLA in healthy donors. 13 Jbeta primers and 60 Vbeta primers were used for the PCR. The protocol was immunoSEQ multiplex PCR, while the TCRdb copy is restricted to in-frame clones and leaves out a portion. The sample carries more than 150,000 clones, about four fifths recorded once. Sequenced: PBMCs. The receptors shown here come from a man between 40 and 49 years old in good health and CMV-seronegative.

The rearrangement uses TRBV5-1 and TRBJ2-5; possible D gene TRBD2, 5 bases. CDR3 length equals 15 residues. Trimming stripped 1 base from V and 1 base from J, with 11 bases between. From germline, CDR1 is SGHRS and CDR2 YFSETQ. CDR3 nucleotide sequence: TGCGCCAGCAGCTTGTCTAGCCCGTCCCAAGAGACCCAGTACTTC. It translates to CASSLSSPSQETQYF.

V is TRBV4-3 and J is TRBJ2-7, with a weak D call TRBD2 (6 bases). CDR3 length: 13 residues. The germline gives CDR1 LGHNA, CDR2 YSLEER. Trimming cost V 0 bases and J 5 bases, with 8 bases left between them. CDR3 sequence reads: CASSQDGSNEQYF. For the CDR3, the DNA is TGCGCCAGCAGCCAAGACGGGAGTAACGAGCAGTACTTC.

The gene calls are TRBV10-3 and TRBJ2-1; 14 bases agree with TRBD2. CDR1 and CDR2 (germline): ENHRY, SYGVKD. V was clipped by 2 bases and J by 6 bases; unmatched bases: 3. The CDR3 is made up of 16 amino acids. The CDR3 loop is CAISEGTSGRGNEQFF. The CDR3 coding sequence is TGTGCCATCAGTGAGGGGACTAGCGGGAGAGGCAATGAGCAGTTCTTC.

This clone turned up a few times. The J gene is TRBJ1-2, the V gene TRBV28; D is possibly TRBD1 (6 bases). V lost 6 bases and J 2 bases, leaving 10 bases between the germline ends. The CDR3 is 13 residues long. The germline CDR1 and CDR2 sequences are MDHEN and SYDVKM. Here the CDR3 DNA reads TGTGCCAGCAGCTACCAGGGGAACTATGGCTACACCTTC. Translation: CASSYQGNYGYTF.

This chain joins TRBV19 and TRBJ1-3; 7 nucleotides agree with TRBD1. There are 15 residues in the CDR3. Trimming took 6 bases from V and 0 from J; bases not matched to a gene: 5. Germline CDR1 reads LNHDA; CDR2 reads SQIVND (reference sequence). The CDR3 loop is CASRRDRASGNTIYF. In DNA form, the CDR3 reads TGTGCCAGTAGGAGAGACAGGGCCTCTGGAAACACCATATATTTT.

The chain recombines TRBV6-1 with TRBJ1-5; D remains ambiguous. Germline CDR1 is MNHNS and CDR2 is SASEGT. V was cut by 6 bases and J by 3 bases, with 3 bases left in between. The CDR3 covers 11 residues. CDR3 sequence (DNA): TGTGCCAGCAGCAACAATCAGCCCCAGCATTTT. It translates to CASSNNQPQHF.

This clone was counted a single time. The CDR3 nucleotides are TGTGCCAGCAGTTACTCGACTGTGCGTTTGGTCGACGAGCAGTACTTC. This gives the protein CASSYSTVRLVDEQYF. The rearrangement links TRBV6-5 to TRBJ2-7; D unresolved. V was trimmed by 0 bases and J by 5 bases, leaving 17 bases between them. This CDR3 region has 16 residues. Per germline, CDR1 MNHEY and CDR2 SVGAGI.

This clone was detected only a few times. The chain employs TRBV19 and TRBJ1-1; 8 bases agree with TRBD1. Trimming removed 5 bases from V and 7 bases from J; junction bases left unmatched: 6. The CDR3 spans 13 residues. CDR1 and CDR2 (germline): LNHDA, SQIVND (reference sequence). Here the CDR3 reads CASSGRGLIEAFF. The CDR3 coding sequence is TGTGCCAGTAGTGGCAGGGGGCTAATTGAAGCTTTCTTT. Full variable domain (outside the CDR3, taken from reference TRBV19 and TRBJ1-1): DGGITQSPKYLFRKEGQNVTLSCEQNLNHDAMYWYRQDPGQGLRLIYYSQIVNDFQKGDIAEGYSVSREKKESFPLTVTSAQKNPTAFYLCASSGRGLIEAFFGQGTRLTVV.

CDR3 DNA: TGTGCCAGCAGTGCCGGCGGGTCGGGGCAGCCCCAGCATTTT. It is translated as CASSAGGSGQPQHF. V gene TRBV28 combines with J gene TRBJ1-5, with D unclear. The CDR3 is 14 amino acids. Looked up from germline, CDR1 is MDHEN and CDR2 is SYDVKM. With 5 bases removed from V and 7 bases from J, the gap between germline ends came to 15 bases.

The chain carries TRBV4-1 and TRBJ1-4; 8 bases are a match to TRBD1. Germline V lookup: CDR1 MGHRA, CDR2 YSYEKL. The V segment lost 4 bases and the J segment 1 base; nucleotides outside the gene matches: 2. The CDR3 spans 15 residues. CDR3 sequence reads: CASSLTGVTNEKLFF. CDR3 DNA sequence: TGCGCCAGCAGCCTGACAGGGGTAACTAATGAAAAACTGTTTTTT.

This clone was picked up one time. The genes are TRBV7-9 and TRBJ2-4; D perhaps matches TRBD1 (5 bases). The CDR3 extends over 16 amino acids. V was clipped by 0 bases and J by 0 bases, with 9 bases between them. Germline V gene lookup returns CDR1 SEHNR and CDR2 FQNEAQ (reference sequence). CDR3 in amino acids: CASSLAGQLAKNIQYF. The CDR3 DNA sequence: TGTGCCAGCAGCTTAGCGGGGCAGTTAGCCAAAAACATTCAGTACTTC.

The chain couples TRBV20-1 to TRBJ1-1; 9 bases are shared with TRBD1. Unmatched junction bases numbered 0, after V lost 6 bases and J lost 7 bases. Germline V gene sequence: CDR1 DFQATT, CDR2 SNEGSKA (reference sequence). This CDR3 has 10 amino acids. CDR3 in amino acids: CSADRGEAFF. The DNA for the CDR3 is TGCAGTGCGGACAGGGGTGAAGCTTTCTTT.

The J gene is TRBJ2-5, the V gene TRBV9, with a weak D call TRBD1 (6 bases). This CDR3 spans 14 amino acids. Trimming removed 2 bases at V and 3 bases at J, with 11 bases between. Germline V gene lookup returns CDR1 SGDLS and CDR2 YYNGEE. CDR3 coding DNA: TGTGCCAGCAGCGTTGGACAGAACAAAGAGACCCAGTACTTC. Protein product: CASSVGQNKETQYF.

V gene TRBV19 combines with J gene TRBJ2-1, with 9 positions matching TRBD2. Germline V gene data show CDR1 as LNHDA and CDR2 as SQIVND (reference sequence). V lost 9 bases and J lost 5; bases outside the gene matches: 14. This CDR3 has 16 residues. DNA for the CDR3: TGTGCCAGCAACACACCGGGACTAGCAGGGAACAATGAGCAGTTCTTC. It yields the protein CASNTPGLAGNNEQFF.

The genes are TRBV19 and TRBJ2-5; D ambiguous. The CDR3 consists of 14 residues. V lost 6 bases to trimming and J lost 1 base, with 12 bases between them. Germline values: CDR1 LNHDA, CDR2 SQIVND (reference sequence). The DNA of the CDR3 is TGTGCCAGTAGGGTTTCCCAGATCCAAGAGACCCAGTACTTC. It yields the protein CASRVSQIQETQYF.

The chain combines TRBV28 with TRBJ2-3, with a weak D call TRBD1 (6 bases). Looked up from germline, CDR1 is MDHEN and CDR2 is SYDVKM. Trimming took off 4 bases at V and 2 bases at J, with 16 bases between the two ends. The CDR3 has 16 residues. CDR3 loop: CASSSPTGRLTDTQYF. The CDR3 bases are TGTGCCAGCAGTTCCCCGACAGGCCGCCTCACAGATACGCAGTATTTT.

This chain uses TRBV2 with TRBJ2-2; 13 bases fit TRBD2. With 6 bases clipped from V and 5 bases from J, the junction kept 6 bases outside the gene matches. The germline CDR1 and CDR2 sequences are SNHLY and FYNNEI. CDR3 length equals 16 residues. The CDR3 protein is CASSATGLAGTGELFF. CDR3 nucleotide sequence: TGTGCCAGCAGCGCTACGGGACTAGCGGGGACCGGGGAGCTGTTTTTT.

The chain recombines TRBV14 with TRBJ2-7; maybe TRBD1 (5 bases). Germline CDR1 reads SGHDN; CDR2 reads FVKESK. Deletions cut 2 bases from V and 2 bases from J, with 22 bases between. CDR3 length: 18 residues. CDR3 in DNA: TGTGCCAGCAGCCAATCGGTGGTATTTAGGGGATTAACCTACGAGCAGTACTTC. The encoded protein is CASSQSVVFRGLTYEQYF.

The rearrangement joins TRBV30 to TRBJ2-7, with D unclear. This CDR3 spans 13 amino acids. Germline V lookup: CDR1 GTSNPN, CDR2 SVGIG (reference sequence). This CDR3 is CASVQLSSYEQYF. The CDR3 bases are TGTGCGTCAGTACAGCTAAGCTCCTACGAGCAGTACTTC.